The subject of this entry is one TCR beta chain. Its matching antigen is unknown. The method was immunoSEQ multiplex PCR; TCRdb's version includes in-frame clones alone and lacks a portion of them. The sample has 2,500 or so clones, 37% seen once. These data come from a study of T cells in localized non-small cell lung cancer. Study outcomes and limitations: There was an association of higher blood T cell density with longer overall survival. Because researchers sequenced only one region of the tumor, heterogeneity is still possible. Uninvolved adjacent lung had higher T cell clonality than tumor and all other tissues.

Two independent pathologists confirmed no atypia in lung taken at least 2 cm from tumor. Germline loops: CDR1 LNHDA, CDR2 SQIVND (reference sequence). The CDR3 extends over 18 amino acids. Trimming took off 4 bases at V and 0 bases at J, with 18 bases between the two ends. The receptor comes from a woman between 35 and 70 years old with stage II squamous cell lung carcinoma. Sequences were derived from normal lung tissue next to the tumor, sampled before any cancer treatment. The chain has TRBV19 and TRBJ2-2, with D possibly TRBD2 on 6 matching bases. CDR3 in DNA: TGTGCCAGTAGTAAGGCCCTTGGGGACTCCGCGAACACCGGGGAGCTGTTTTTT. This codes for CASSKALGDSANTGELFF.